This T cell receptor (beta chain) was recovered during a study of CD8 T cells in Susac syndrome. CD8+ and CD4+ T cells from blood underwent TCR beta sequencing. Through negative isolation, CD4+ and CD8+ T cells were obtained, while TEMRA cells were enriched using FACS. This CDR3 spans 12 amino acids. Germline V gene lookup returns CDR1 SQVTM and CDR2 ANQGSEA. V lost 5 bases and J 7 bases, leaving 12 bases between the germline ends. cDNA came from about 0.5 to 1 ug RNA primed by random hexamers. It was immunoSEQ multiplex PCR that amplified TCR beta CDR3 across 54 Vbeta and 13 Jbeta. A single record per CDR3 protein comes from TCRdb applying MiXCR to the immunoSEQ multiplex PCR reads. The table has 300,000 to 350,000 distinct CDR3 sequences, 92% seen once; the top ten hold about 0.063%.

This clonotype originated in a human donor with multiple sclerosis. The chain joins TRBV29-1 to TRBJ2-1; D possibly uses TRBD1 or TRBD2 (7 bases each). Material for sequencing was CD4+ T cells from PBMCs. DNA of the CDR3: TGCAGCGTTCGCAGGGGGGGGAATGAGCAGTTCTTC. It yields the protein CSVRRGGNEQFF.